These 19 T cell receptor beta chains were sequenced from one sample in a study of blood T cell repertoires in COVID-19. This table comes from immunoSEQ multiplex PCR, and its TCRdb copy is limited to in-frame clones, with some not included. The sample includes roughly 80,000 clones, around 85% of them seen just once. Material for sequencing was peripheral blood. The origin of the receptors is an elderly woman with active or convalescent COVID-19.

The chain couples TRBV7-2 to TRBJ2-1, with 9 bases that match TRBD2. The germline V gene encodes CDR1 SGHTA and CDR2 FQGNSA. The CDR3 has 16 residues. V dropped 1 base and J dropped 6; count of bases not matched to a gene: 7. The CDR3 DNA reads TGTGCCAGCAGCTTAGAGGAGCGGGGGGACCCCAATGAGCAGTTCTTC. Amino acid sequence: CASSLEERGDPNEQFF.

The chain links TRBV5-1 to TRBJ2-1, with D perhaps matching TRBD2 (5 bases). Deletions cut 0 bases from V and 2 bases from J, with 12 bases between. The CDR3 is 16 residues long. Per germline, CDR1 SGHRS and CDR2 YFSETQ. The CDR3 coding sequence is TGCGCCAGCAGCTTGGGGGTAGGGCGGGCCTACAATGAGCAGTTCTTC. This codes for CASSLGVGRAYNEQFF.

The chain employs TRBV2 and TRBJ2-5; no firm D call. The V gene lost 4 bases and the J gene lost 5 bases, with 8 bases spanning the gap. The length of the CDR3 is 12 residues. Per germline, CDR1 SNHLY and CDR2 FYNNEI. CDR3 loop: CASSALLETQYF. The DNA for the CDR3 is TGTGCCAGCAGTGCCCTTTTGGAGACCCAGTACTTC.

V usage is TRBV3-1 (or the pseudogene TRBV3-2) and J usage is TRBJ1-6; 8 nucleotides line up with TRBD1. Germline V CDR1 and CDR2: LGHDT, YNNKEL (reference sequence). The CDR3 runs to 16 residues. Trimming removed 0 bases from V and 9 bases from J; junction bases left unmatched: 7. CDR3 protein: CASSQDFRTGISPLHF. The CDR3 DNA follows: TGTGCCAGCAGCCAAGATTTTCGGACAGGGATTTCACCCCTCCACTTT.

The CDR3 loop is CASSPPATGELFF. CDR3 nucleotides: TGTGCCAGCTCACCACCGGCCACCGGGGAGCTGTTTTTT. The chain carries TRBV18 and TRBJ2-2; D remains unclear. CDR1 KGHSH and CDR2 LQKENI come from the germline V gene. V was cut by 0 bases and J by 4 bases, with 3 bases left in between. The CDR3 length is 13 residues. The whole variable domain, remainder taken from reference TRBV18 and TRBJ2-2, is NAGVMQNPRHLVRRRGQEARLRCSPMKGHSHVYWYRQLPEEGLKFMVYLQKENIIDESGMPKERFSAEFPKEGPSILRIQQVVRGDSAAYFCASSPPATGELFFGEGSRLTVL.

The chain links TRBV19 to TRBJ1-6; 10 nucleotides agree with TRBD1. Germline V lookup: CDR1 LNHDA, CDR2 SQIVND (reference sequence). The CDR3 is 17 amino acids. V was clipped by 5 bases and J by 10 bases; unmatched bases: 14. CDR3 sequence reads: CASSGRDRGYESSPLHF. CDR3 in DNA: TGTGCCAGTAGTGGACGGGACAGGGGTTACGAGAGCTCACCCCTCCACTTT. Full variable domain (missing parts from reference TRBV19 and TRBJ1-6): DGGITQSPKYLFRKEGQNVTLSCEQNLNHDAMYWYRQDPGQGLRLIYYSQIVNDFQKGDIAEGYSVSREKKESFPLTVTSAQKNPTAFYLCASSGRDRGYESSPLHFGNGTRLTVT.

This clone has a single count. The chain carries TRBV2 and TRBJ2-5; perhaps TRBD1 as D (6 bases). Germline lookup yields CDR1 SNHLY and CDR2 FYNNEI. Trimming cost V 4 bases and J 5 bases, with 29 bases left between them. This CDR3 has 19 amino acids. The CDR3 reads CASSGAQGASWRDTETQYF. The DNA for the CDR3 is TGTGCCAGCAGTGGCGCACAGGGAGCAAGTTGGCGCGACACGGAGACCCAGTACTTC.

The V and J genes are TRBV6-5 and TRBJ2-2; D is unresolved. Trimming left V 2 bases short and J 4 bases short, with 2 bases between. CDR3 length: 12 residues. Germline loops: CDR1 MNHEY, CDR2 SVGAGI. The CDR3 DNA is TGTGCCAGCAGTTACCGCACCGGGGAGCTGTTTTTT. This sequence encodes CASSYRTGELFF.

The V call is TRBV28, the J call TRBJ2-7, with D tentatively TRBD2 (6 bases). This CDR3 is built from 11 residues. CDR1 and CDR2 from the germline V gene are MDHEN and SYDVKM. Trimming took 8 bases from V and 4 from J, leaving 9 bases between them. The CDR3 coding sequence is TGTGCCAGCGGGGGGTCATACGAGCAGTACTTC. Encoded protein: CASGGSYEQYF.

The rearrangement joins TRBV10-1 to TRBJ2-3; the D is unclear. CDR1 is WNHNN and CDR2 is SYGVQD in the germline V gene (reference sequence). Trimming stripped 8 bases from V and 8 bases from J, with 14 bases between. The CDR3 sequence is 12 residues long. CDR3 sequence reads: CASSPGSGTQYF. The CDR3 DNA sequence: TGCGCCAGCTCCCCGGGTTCGGGTACGCAGTATTTT.

CDR3 coding DNA: TGTGCCAGCTCACCTGGCGTTTCGGGGGGCCAAGAGACCCAGTACTTC. This codes for CASSPGVSGGQETQYF. The J gene is TRBJ2-5, the V gene TRBV18, with 7 bases aligning to TRBD2. Germline V gene lookup returns CDR1 KGHSH and CDR2 LQKENI. The CDR3 has 16 residues. The V segment lost 3 bases and the J segment 1 base; nucleotides outside the gene matches: 8.

The rearrangement links TRBV19 to TRBJ1-6; D is unclear. In germline, CDR1 is LNHDA, CDR2 SQIVND (reference sequence). The CDR3 extends over 14 amino acids. The V end was cut by 6 bases, the J end by 10 bases, with 16 bases between. The CDR3 loop reads CASRNRDSGSPLHF. As DNA, the CDR3 is TGTGCCAGTAGAAACCGGGATTCAGGATCACCCCTCCACTTT.

This clone came up once. The chain couples TRBV9 to TRBJ1-3; D is perhaps TRBD1 (5 bases). The length of the CDR3 is 12 residues. Germline V gene data show CDR1 as SGDLS and CDR2 as YYNGEE. Deletions cut 6 bases from V and 2 bases from J, with 6 bases between. The CDR3 DNA reads as TGTGCCAGCATGGGGCCTGGAAACACCATATATTTT. This encodes CASMGPGNTIYF.

The genes are TRBV5-1 and TRBJ2-7; TRBD1 matches 9 bases. Unmatched junction bases numbered 5, after V lost 4 bases and J lost 6 bases. Germline lookup yields CDR1 SGHRS and CDR2 YFSETQ. CDR3 length equals 13 residues. In DNA form, the CDR3 reads TGCGCCAGCAGCCCCGGGACAGGGCTCGAGCAGTACTTC. Its translation: CASSPGTGLEQYF. Full variable domain (rest looked up from reference TRBV5-1 and TRBJ2-7): KAGVTQTPRYLIKTRGQQVTLSCSPISGHRSVSWYQQTPGQGLQFLFEYFSETQRNKGNFPGRFSGRQFSNSRSEMNVSTLELGDSALYLCASSPGTGLEQYFGPGTRLTVT.

CDR3 amino acids: CATSDQTSGGFQETQYF. CDR3 sequence (DNA): TGTGCCACCAGTGATCAGACTAGCGGGGGATTCCAAGAGACCCAGTACTTC. The chain uses TRBV24-1 and TRBJ2-5; 12 bases line up with TRBD2. The CDR3 is 17 residues long. Trimming removed 3 bases from V and 1 base from J; junction bases left unmatched: 5. Germline V gene sequence: CDR1 KGHDR, CDR2 SFDVKD.

The chain has TRBV2 and TRBJ1-1; the D gene is possibly TRBD1 (5 bases). Germline loops: CDR1 SNHLY, CDR2 FYNNEI. V was pared by 6 bases and J by 11 bases, with 13 bases between. This CDR3 is built from 11 residues. DNA of the CDR3: TGTGCCAGCAGGGCGACCCACAGGGCTTTCTTT. It specifies CASRATHRAFF.

The chain has TRBV21-1 and TRBJ2-1; TRBD1, the table's D call, lacks a check against the DNA. TRBV21-1 is termed a pseudogene. This CDR3 contains 13 residues. Here the CDR3 reads CASSITGYNEQFF. The CDR3 nucleotides are TGTGCCAGCAGCATCACAGGGTACAATGAGCAGTTCTTC.

In this sample, this clone turned up once. This chain joins TRBV5-1 and TRBJ2-7, with unresolved D. V was clipped by 3 bases and J by 1 base, with 14 bases between them. The germline gives CDR1 SGHRS, CDR2 YFSETQ. The CDR3 covers 15 residues. CDR3 protein: CASSSITVSSYEQYF. Here the CDR3 DNA reads TGCGCCAGCAGCTCGATTACAGTGTCATCCTACGAGCAGTACTTC. Complete variable domain (other parts from reference TRBV5-1 and TRBJ2-7): KAGVTQTPRYLIKTRGQQVTLSCSPISGHRSVSWYQQTPGQGLQFLFEYFSETQRNKGNFPGRFSGRQFSNSRSEMNVSTLELGDSALYLCASSSITVSSYEQYFGPGTRLTVT.

This clone was counted only a few times. This CDR3 reads CASKKVGTTTEAFF. CDR3 bases: TGCGCCAGCAAAAAAGTCGGGACAACCACTGAAGCTTTCTTT. The gene calls are TRBV5-1 and TRBJ1-1, with D possibly being TRBD1 (6 bases). CDR3 length: 14 amino acids. Trimming pared 6 bases from V and 4 bases from J, leaving 16 bases between. Germline V gene sequence: CDR1 SGHRS, CDR2 YFSETQ.